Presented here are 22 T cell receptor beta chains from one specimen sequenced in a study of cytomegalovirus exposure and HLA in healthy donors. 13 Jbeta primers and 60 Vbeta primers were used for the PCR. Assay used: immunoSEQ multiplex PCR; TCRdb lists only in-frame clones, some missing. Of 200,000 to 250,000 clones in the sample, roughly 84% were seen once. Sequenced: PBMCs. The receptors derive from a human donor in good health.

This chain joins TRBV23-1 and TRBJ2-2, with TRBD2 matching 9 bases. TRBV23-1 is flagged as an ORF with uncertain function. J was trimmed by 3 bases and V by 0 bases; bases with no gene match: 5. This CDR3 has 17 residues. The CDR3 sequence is CASSQSTTSGYTGELFF. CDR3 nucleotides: TGCGCCAGCAGTCAATCCACGACTAGCGGCTACACCGGGGAGCTGTTTTTT.

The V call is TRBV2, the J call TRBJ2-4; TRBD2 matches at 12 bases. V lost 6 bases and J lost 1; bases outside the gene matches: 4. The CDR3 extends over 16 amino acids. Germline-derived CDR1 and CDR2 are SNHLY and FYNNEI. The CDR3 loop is CASRTSGRGAKNIQYF. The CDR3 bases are TGTGCCAGCAGGACTAGCGGGAGAGGTGCCAAAAACATTCAGTACTTC.

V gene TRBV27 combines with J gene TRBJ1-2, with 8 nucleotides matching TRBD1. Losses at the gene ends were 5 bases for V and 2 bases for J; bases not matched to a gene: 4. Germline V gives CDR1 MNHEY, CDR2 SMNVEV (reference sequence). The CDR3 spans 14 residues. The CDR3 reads CASSPGQGNYGYTF. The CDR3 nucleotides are TGTGCCAGCAGTCCTGGACAGGGCAACTATGGCTACACCTTC.

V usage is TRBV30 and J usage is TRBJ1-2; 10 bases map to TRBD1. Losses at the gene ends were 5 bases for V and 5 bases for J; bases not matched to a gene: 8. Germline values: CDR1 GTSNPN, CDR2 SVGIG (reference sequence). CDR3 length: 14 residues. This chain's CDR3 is CAWGRQGAGYGYTF. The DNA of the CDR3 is TGTGCCTGGGGGAGACAGGGGGCAGGGTATGGCTACACCTTC.

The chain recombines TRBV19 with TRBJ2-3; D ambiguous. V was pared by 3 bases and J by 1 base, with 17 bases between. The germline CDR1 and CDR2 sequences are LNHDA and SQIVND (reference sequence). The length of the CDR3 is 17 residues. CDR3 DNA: TGTGCCAGTAGTATCTCCGGGTCCCACTGGGGCACAGATACGCAGTATTTT. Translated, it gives CASSISGSHWGTDTQYF.

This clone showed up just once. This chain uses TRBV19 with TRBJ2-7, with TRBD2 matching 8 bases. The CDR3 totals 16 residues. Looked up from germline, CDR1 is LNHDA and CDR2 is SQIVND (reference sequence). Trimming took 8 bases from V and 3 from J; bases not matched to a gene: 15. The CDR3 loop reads CASAASLGLAGYEQYF. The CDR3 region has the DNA TGTGCCAGTGCAGCATCTTTGGGGCTAGCGGGCTACGAGCAGTACTTC.

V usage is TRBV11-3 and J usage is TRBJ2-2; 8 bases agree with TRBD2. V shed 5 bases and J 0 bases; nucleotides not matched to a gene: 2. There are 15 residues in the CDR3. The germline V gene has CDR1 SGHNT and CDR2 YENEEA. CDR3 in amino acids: CASSPAGANTGELFF. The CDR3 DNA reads TGTGCCAGCAGCCCAGCGGGAGCGAACACCGGGGAGCTGTTTTTT. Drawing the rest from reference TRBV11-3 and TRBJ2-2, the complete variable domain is EAGVVQSPRYKIIEKKQPVAFWCNPISGHNTLYWYLQNLGQGPELLIRYENEEAVDDSQLPKDRFSAERLKGVDSTLKIQPAELGDSAVYLCASSPAGANTGELFFGEGSRLTVL.

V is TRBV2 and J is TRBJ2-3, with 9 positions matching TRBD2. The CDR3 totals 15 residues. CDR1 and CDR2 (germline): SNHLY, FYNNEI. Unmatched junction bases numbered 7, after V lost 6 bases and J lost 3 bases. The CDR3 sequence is CASSPGLAQTDTQYF. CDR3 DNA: TGTGCCAGCAGCCCCGGACTAGCGCAAACAGATACGCAGTATTTT.

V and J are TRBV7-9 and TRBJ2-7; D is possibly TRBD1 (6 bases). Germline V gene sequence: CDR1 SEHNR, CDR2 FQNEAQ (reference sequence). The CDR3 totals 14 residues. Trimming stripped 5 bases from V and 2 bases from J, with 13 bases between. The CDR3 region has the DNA TGTGCCAGCAGCCGCCGACAGGAACCCTACGAGCAGTACTTC. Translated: CASSRRQEPYEQYF.

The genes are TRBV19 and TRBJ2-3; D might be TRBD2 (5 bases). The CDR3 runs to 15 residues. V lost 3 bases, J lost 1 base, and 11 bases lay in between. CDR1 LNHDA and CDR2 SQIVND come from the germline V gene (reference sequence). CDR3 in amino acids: CASSIRAAGTDTQYF. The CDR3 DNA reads TGTGCCAGTAGTATTAGAGCGGCGGGCACAGATACGCAGTATTTT.

The CDR3 coding sequence is TGTGCCAGCACCTTAGAGTACGAGCAGTACTTC. As protein: CASTLEYEQYF. The J gene is TRBJ2-7, the V gene TRBV2, with D hard to call. The CDR3 totals 11 residues. In germline, CDR1 is SNHLY, CDR2 FYNNEI. V was trimmed by 7 bases and J by 4 bases, leaving 8 bases between them.

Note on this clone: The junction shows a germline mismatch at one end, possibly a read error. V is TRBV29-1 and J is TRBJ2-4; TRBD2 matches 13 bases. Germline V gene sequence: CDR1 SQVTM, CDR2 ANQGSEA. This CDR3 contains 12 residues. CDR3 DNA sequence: TGCAGCGTTGGACTAGCGGGAGGCATTCGGTACTTC. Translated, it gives CSVGLAGGIRYF.

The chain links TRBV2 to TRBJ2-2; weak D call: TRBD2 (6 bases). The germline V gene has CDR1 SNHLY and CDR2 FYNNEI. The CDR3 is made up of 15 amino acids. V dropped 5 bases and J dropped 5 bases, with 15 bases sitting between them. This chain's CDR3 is CASSPNGGRTGELFF. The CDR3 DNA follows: TGTGCCAGCAGTCCCAATGGGGGGAGGACCGGGGAGCTGTTTTTT.

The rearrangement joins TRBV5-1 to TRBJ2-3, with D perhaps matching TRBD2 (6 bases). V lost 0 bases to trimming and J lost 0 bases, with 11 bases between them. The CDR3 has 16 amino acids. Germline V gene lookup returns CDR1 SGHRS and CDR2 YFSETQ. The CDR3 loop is CASSLVPLASTDTQYF. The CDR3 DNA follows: TGCGCCAGCAGCTTGGTACCACTAGCCAGCACAGATACGCAGTATTTT.

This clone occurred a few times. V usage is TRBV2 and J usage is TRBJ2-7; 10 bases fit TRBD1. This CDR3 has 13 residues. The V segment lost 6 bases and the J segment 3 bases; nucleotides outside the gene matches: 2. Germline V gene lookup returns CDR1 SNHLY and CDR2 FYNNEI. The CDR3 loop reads CASRRDRGYEQYF. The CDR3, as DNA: TGTGCCAGCAGGCGGGACAGGGGCTACGAGCAGTACTTC.

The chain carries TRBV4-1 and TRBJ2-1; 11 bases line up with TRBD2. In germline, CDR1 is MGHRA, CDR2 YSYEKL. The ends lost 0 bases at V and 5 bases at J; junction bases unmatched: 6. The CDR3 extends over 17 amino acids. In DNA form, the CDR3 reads TGCGCCAGCAGCCAAGATCCCGGGACTAGCGGACACAATGAGCAGTTCTTC. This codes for CASSQDPGTSGHNEQFF.

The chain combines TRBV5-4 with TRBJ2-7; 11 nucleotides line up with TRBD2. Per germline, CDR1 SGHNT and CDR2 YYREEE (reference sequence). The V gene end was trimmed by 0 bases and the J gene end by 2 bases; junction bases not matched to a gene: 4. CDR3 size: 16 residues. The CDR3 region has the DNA TGTGCCAGCAGCTTGGCGCTACTAGCGGGAGCCTACGAGCAGTACTTC. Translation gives CASSLALLAGAYEQYF. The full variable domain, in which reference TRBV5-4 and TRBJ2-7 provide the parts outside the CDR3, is ETGVTQSPTHLIKTRGQQVTLRCSSQSGHNTVSWYQQALGQGPQFIFQYYREEENGRGNFPPRFSGLQFPNYSSELNVNALELDDSALYLCASSLALLAGAYEQYFGPGTRLTVT.

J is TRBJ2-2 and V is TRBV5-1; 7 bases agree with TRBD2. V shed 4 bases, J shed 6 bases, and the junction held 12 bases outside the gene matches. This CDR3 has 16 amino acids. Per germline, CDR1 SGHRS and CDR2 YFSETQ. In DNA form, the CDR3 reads TGCGCCAGCAGCGCCCGGACTAGGGGTTTGTCCGGGGAGCTGTTTTTT. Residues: CASSARTRGLSGELFF. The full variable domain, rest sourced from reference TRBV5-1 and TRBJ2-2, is KAGVTQTPRYLIKTRGQQVTLSCSPISGHRSVSWYQQTPGQGLQFLFEYFSETQRNKGNFPGRFSGRQFSNSRSEMNVSTLELGDSALYLCASSARTRGLSGELFFGEGSRLTVL.

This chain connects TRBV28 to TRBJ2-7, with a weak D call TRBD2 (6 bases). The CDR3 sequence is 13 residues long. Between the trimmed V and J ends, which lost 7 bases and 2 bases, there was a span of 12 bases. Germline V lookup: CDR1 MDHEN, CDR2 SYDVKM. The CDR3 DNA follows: TGTGCCAGCATTGACGGGAGTACCTACGAGCAGTACTTC. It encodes CASIDGSTYEQYF.

The CDR3 spells CASSGQGLAGNTEAFF. The CDR3 nucleotides are TGTGCCAGCAGTGGACAGGGGCTCGCCGGTAACACTGAAGCTTTCTTT. The gene calls are TRBV27 and TRBJ1-1; 9 nucleotides match TRBD1. The V and J ends lost 5 bases and 2 bases, in that order; junction bases with no gene match: 9. Germline lookup yields CDR1 MNHEY and CDR2 SMNVEV (reference sequence). The CDR3 contains 16 residues.

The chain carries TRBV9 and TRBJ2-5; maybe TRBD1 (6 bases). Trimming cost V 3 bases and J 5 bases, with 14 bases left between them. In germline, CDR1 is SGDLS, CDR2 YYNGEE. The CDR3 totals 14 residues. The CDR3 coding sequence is TGTGCCAGCAGCGAGGACAGCGGTTGGGAGACCCAGTACTTC. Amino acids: CASSEDSGWETQYF.

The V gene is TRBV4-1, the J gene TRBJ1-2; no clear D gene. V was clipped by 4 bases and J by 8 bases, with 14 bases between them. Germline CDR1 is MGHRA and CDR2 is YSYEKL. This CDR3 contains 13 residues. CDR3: CASSPPQQRGYTF. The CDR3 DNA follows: TGCGCCAGCAGCCCTCCCCAGCAGCGGGGCTACACCTTC.